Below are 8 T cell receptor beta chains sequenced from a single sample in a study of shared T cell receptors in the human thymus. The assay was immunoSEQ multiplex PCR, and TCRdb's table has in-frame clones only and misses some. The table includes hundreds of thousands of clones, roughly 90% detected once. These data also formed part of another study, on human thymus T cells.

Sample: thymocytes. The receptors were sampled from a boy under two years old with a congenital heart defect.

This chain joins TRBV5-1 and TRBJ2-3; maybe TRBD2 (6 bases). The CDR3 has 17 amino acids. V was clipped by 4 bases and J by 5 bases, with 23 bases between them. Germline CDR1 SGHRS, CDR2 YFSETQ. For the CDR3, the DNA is TGCGCCAGCAGCCTGGGTTGGGGGGAGGCCAAGCTAGATACGCAGTATTTT. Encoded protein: CASSLGWGEAKLDTQYF. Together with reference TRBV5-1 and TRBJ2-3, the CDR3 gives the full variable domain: KAGVTQTPRYLIKTRGQQVTLSCSPISGHRSVSWYQQTPGQGLQFLFEYFSETQRNKGNFPGRFSGRQFSNSRSEMNVSTLELGDSALYLCASSLGWGEAKLDTQYFGPGTRLTVL.

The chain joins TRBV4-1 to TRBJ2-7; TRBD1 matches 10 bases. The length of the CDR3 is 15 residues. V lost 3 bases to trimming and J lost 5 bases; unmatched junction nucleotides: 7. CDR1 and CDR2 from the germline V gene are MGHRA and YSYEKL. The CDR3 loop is CASSQRQGAIDEQYF. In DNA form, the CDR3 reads TGCGCCAGCAGCCAGCGACAGGGGGCAATAGACGAGCAGTACTTC.

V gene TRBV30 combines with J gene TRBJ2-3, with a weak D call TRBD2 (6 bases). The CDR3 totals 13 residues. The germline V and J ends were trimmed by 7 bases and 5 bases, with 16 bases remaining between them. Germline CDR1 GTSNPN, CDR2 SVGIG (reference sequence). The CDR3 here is CASPGLSRDTQYF. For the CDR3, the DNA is TGTGCCTCCCCGGGACTCTCTAGAGATACGCAGTATTTT. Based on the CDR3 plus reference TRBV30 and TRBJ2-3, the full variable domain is SQTIHQWPATLVQPVGSPLSLECTVEGTSNPNLYWYRQAAGRGLQLLFYSVGIGQISSEVPQNLSASRPQDRQFILSSKKLLLSDSGFYLCASPGLSRDTQYFGPGTRLTVL.

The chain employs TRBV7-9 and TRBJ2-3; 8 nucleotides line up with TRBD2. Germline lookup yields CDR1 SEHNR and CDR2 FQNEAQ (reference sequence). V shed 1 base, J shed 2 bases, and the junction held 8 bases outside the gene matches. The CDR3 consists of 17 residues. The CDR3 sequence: CASSLGLAGPITDTQYF. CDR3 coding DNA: TGTGCCAGCAGCTTAGGCCTAGCGGGTCCGATCACAGATACGCAGTATTTT.

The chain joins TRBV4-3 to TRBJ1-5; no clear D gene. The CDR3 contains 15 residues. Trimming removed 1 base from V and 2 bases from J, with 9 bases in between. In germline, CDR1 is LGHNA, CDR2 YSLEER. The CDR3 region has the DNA TGCGCCAGCAGCCAAGGGGCAGGTCGCAATCAGCCCCAGCATTTT. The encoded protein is CASSQGAGRNQPQHF.

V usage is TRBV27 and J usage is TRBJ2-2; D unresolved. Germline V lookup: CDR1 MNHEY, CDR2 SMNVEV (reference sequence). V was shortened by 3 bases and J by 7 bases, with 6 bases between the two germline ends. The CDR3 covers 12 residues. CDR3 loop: CASSFVVGELFF. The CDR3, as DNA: TGTGCCAGCAGTTTTGTAGTCGGGGAGCTGTTTTTT.

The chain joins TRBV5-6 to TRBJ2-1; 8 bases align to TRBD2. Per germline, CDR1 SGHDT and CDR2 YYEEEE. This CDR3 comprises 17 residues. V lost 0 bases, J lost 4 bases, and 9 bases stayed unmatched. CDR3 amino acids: CASSLVTREEAYNEQFF. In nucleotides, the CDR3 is TGTGCCAGCAGCTTGGTCACGCGGGAGGAGGCTTACAATGAGCAGTTCTTC.

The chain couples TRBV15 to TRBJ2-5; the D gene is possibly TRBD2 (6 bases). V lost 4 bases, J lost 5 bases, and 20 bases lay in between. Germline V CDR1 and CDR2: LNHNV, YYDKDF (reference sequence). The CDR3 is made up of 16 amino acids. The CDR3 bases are TGTGCCACCAGCAACCCCCCGCGGGACCTGGGGGAGACCCAGTACTTC. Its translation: CATSNPPRDLGETQYF.